Below are 21 T cell receptor beta chains sequenced from a single sample in a study of cytomegalovirus exposure and HLA in healthy donors (dated by TCRdb to the late 2010s). The receptor library was made with the immunoSEQ multiplex PCR assay. The table was pulled from immuneACCESS by TCRdb, which kept in-frame rearrangements only. Such tables lose some clones; where checked, under half of the loss comes from unresolved V genes, and the rest has no known cause. Recorded for this sample are about 350,000 clones; roughly 90% of them occurred a single time. The leading ten clones occupy approximately 1.2% of the sample. Sequenced input: PBMCs. Source of these receptors: a woman in her 30s in good health and CMV-seropositive.

This chain uses TRBV21-1 with TRBJ2-7; TRBD2 is the table's D call, not checked against the DNA. TRBV21-1 is labeled a pseudogene. The CDR3 extends over 14 amino acids. CDR3 sequence (DNA): TGTGCCAGCAGCAACGGGGGTTTCTCCTACGAGCAGTACTTC. Amino acid sequence: CASSNGGFSYEQYF.

This clone was observed once. The V call is TRBV19, the J call TRBJ2-5, with TRBD1 identical over 8 bases. Losses at the gene ends were 5 bases for V and 5 bases for J; bases not matched to a gene: 10. The CDR3 covers 15 residues. The V gene's germline CDR1 is LNHDA and CDR2 SQIVND (reference sequence). CDR3 in amino acids: CASSGRQGPRETQYF. In nucleotides, the CDR3 is TGTGCCAGTAGTGGGCGACAGGGGCCGAGGGAGACCCAGTACTTC.

This chain connects TRBV28 to TRBJ2-7, with D hard to call. The CDR3 covers 13 residues. The V end was cut by 5 bases, the J end by 2 bases, with 10 bases between. The germline gives CDR1 MDHEN, CDR2 SYDVKM. The CDR3 protein is CASSPGRTYEQYF. The CDR3 DNA sequence: TGTGCCAGCAGTCCCGGACGGACCTACGAGCAGTACTTC.

The chain joins TRBV15 to TRBJ2-5; D is unclear. The length of the CDR3 is 12 residues. V lost 1 base, J lost 1 base, and 1 base lay in between. Germline values: CDR1 LNHNV, CDR2 YYDKDF (reference sequence). The CDR3 DNA reads TGTGCCACCAGCAGAGCCCAAGAGACCCAGTACTTC. Translating it yields CATSRAQETQYF.

This rearrangement joins TRBV7-2 to TRBJ1-1; the D is unclear. V was pared by 0 bases and J by 3 bases, with 17 bases between. CDR1 SGHTA and CDR2 FQGNSA come from the germline V gene. The CDR3 covers 17 residues. The CDR3 region has the DNA TGTGCCAGCAGCTTAGCAGGGAGTGAGGTATTGGACACTGAAGCTTTCTTT. It translates to CASSLAGSEVLDTEAFF. Variable domain in full (rest from reference TRBV7-2 and TRBJ1-1): GAGVSQSPSNKVTEKGKDVELRCDPISGHTALYWYRQSLGQGLEFLIYFQGNSAPDKSGLPSDRFSAERTGGSVSTLTIQRTQQEDSAVYLCASSLAGSEVLDTEAFFGQGTRLTVV.

This chain connects TRBV27 to TRBJ2-1; 10 nucleotides agree with TRBD2. V shed 5 bases, J shed 7 bases, and the junction held 5 bases outside the gene matches. The CDR3 totals 14 residues. CDR1 is MNHEY, CDR2 SMNVEV, per germline (reference sequence). CDR3 in amino acids: CASSPGLALNEQFF. The CDR3 DNA reads as TGTGCCAGCAGTCCGGGACTAGCGCTGAATGAGCAGTTCTTC.

This sequence joins TRBV7-2 and TRBJ2-7, with TRBD2 matching over 7 bases. The length of the CDR3 is 17 residues. V shed 2 bases and J 4 bases; nucleotides not matched to a gene: 14. CDR1 is SGHTA and CDR2 is FQGNSA in the germline V gene. In DNA, the CDR3 is TGTGCCAGCAGCTTACTATCAGGACTAGGGGCTACATACGAGCAGTACTTC. It translates to CASSLLSGLGATYEQYF.

V gene TRBV6-1 combines with J gene TRBJ1-3; 9 nucleotides match TRBD1. The V and J ends lost 3 bases and 2 bases, in that order; junction bases with no gene match: 5. CDR3 length: 16 residues. Germline-derived CDR1 and CDR2 are MNHNS and SASEGT. This CDR3 reads CASSDLDRGAGNTIYF. The CDR3 DNA follows: TGTGCCAGCAGTGATTTGGACAGGGGCGCTGGAAACACCATATATTTT.

This chain joins TRBV7-6 and TRBJ1-4; D gene uncertain. Trimming removed 0 bases from V and 7 bases from J, with 9 bases in between. Germline V lookup: CDR1 SGHVS, CDR2 FNYEAQ. The length of the CDR3 is 14 residues. The CDR3 DNA is TGTGCCAGCAGCTTAGCCCCACCGGGTGAAAAACTGTTTTTT. Amino acid sequence: CASSLAPPGEKLFF.

V and J are TRBV9 and TRBJ1-2; perhaps TRBD1 as D (6 bases). The V and J ends lost 3 bases and 8 bases respectively, with 17 bases between them. Germline V lookup: CDR1 SGDLS, CDR2 YYNGEE. This CDR3 is 14 amino acids long. The CDR3 protein is CASSDSRGGRGYTF. The CDR3, as DNA: TGTGCCAGCAGCGATTCGAGAGGGGGGAGAGGCTACACCTTC.

The genes are TRBV13 and TRBJ1-2; D not certain. CDR1 is PRHDT and CDR2 is FYEKMQ in the germline V gene (reference sequence). V dropped 5 bases and J dropped 2 bases, with 9 bases sitting between them. This CDR3 comprises 13 residues. The CDR3 sequence is CASSRMGNYGYTF. The CDR3 DNA reads TGTGCCAGCAGCCGTATGGGAAACTATGGCTACACCTTC.

V gene TRBV28 combines with J gene TRBJ2-7, with 9 nucleotides matching TRBD1. The germline gives CDR1 MDHEN, CDR2 SYDVKM. The CDR3 spans 14 residues. V was pared by 5 bases and J by 6 bases, with 8 bases of the junction left unmatched. The CDR3 spells CASSTGTGPPEQYF. In DNA, the CDR3 is TGTGCCAGCAGTACCGGGACAGGGCCCCCCGAGCAGTACTTC.

The V call is TRBV29-1, the J call TRBJ2-5; 8 bases line up with TRBD2. CDR3 length equals 15 residues. The V segment lost 3 bases and the J segment 1 base; nucleotides outside the gene matches: 7. The V gene's germline CDR1 is SQVTM and CDR2 ANQGSEA. CDR3 nucleotides: TGCAGCGTTGAGGCCGCGGGAGGCCCCCAAGAGACCCAGTACTTC. This encodes CSVEAAGGPQETQYF.

In its sample, this clone was seen once. The chain recombines TRBV14 with TRBJ2-1; D ambiguous. Trimming took off 4 bases at V and 7 bases at J, with 8 bases between the two ends. The germline V gene has CDR1 SGHDN and CDR2 FVKESK. CDR3 length equals 12 residues. CDR3 coding DNA: TGTGCCAGCAGCCTTATCCGGAATGAGCAGTTCTTC. Protein sequence: CASSLIRNEQFF.

The chain recombines TRBV5-5 with TRBJ2-2; no firm D call. The germline CDR1 and CDR2 sequences are SGHKS and YYEKEE (reference sequence). Trimming cost V 0 bases and J 1 base, with 4 bases left between them. The CDR3 totals 14 residues. The CDR3 sequence: CASSLVQNTGELFF. CDR3 DNA sequence: TGTGCCAGCAGCTTGGTACAGAACACCGGGGAGCTGTTTTTT.

The table lists this clone with a count of one. This chain uses TRBV11-2 with TRBJ2-7; a possible D gene is TRBD1 (5 bases). Germline CDR1 SGHAT, CDR2 FQNNGV. The CDR3 consists of 13 residues. V shed 1 base and J shed 7 bases, with 11 bases lying between them. The CDR3 DNA follows: TGTGCCAGCAGCTTAGGGGGCTCCCGGGAGCAGTACTTC. This gives the protein CASSLGGSREQYF.

The J gene is TRBJ2-7, the V gene TRBV14, with 10 nucleotides matching TRBD2. The CDR3 has 13 residues. Germline assignment: CDR1 SGHDN and CDR2 FVKESK. V lost 5 bases to trimming and J lost 2 bases; unmatched junction nucleotides: 0. The CDR3 DNA sequence: TGTGCCAGCAGCAGCGGGAGGGCCTACGAGCAGTACTTC. Protein product: CASSSGRAYEQYF.

V is TRBV7-2 and J is TRBJ2-2, with D unresolved. V lost 1 base and J lost 5, with 8 bases in between. CDR3 length: 14 residues. CDR1 is SGHTA, CDR2 FQGNSA, per germline. The CDR3: CASSLESFTGELFF. The CDR3 coding sequence is TGTGCCAGCAGCTTAGAAAGCTTTACCGGGGAGCTGTTTTTT. The variable domain in full, with the rest retrieved from reference TRBV7-2 and TRBJ2-2, is GAGVSQSPSNKVTEKGKDVELRCDPISGHTALYWYRQSLGQGLEFLIYFQGNSAPDKSGLPSDRFSAERTGGSVSTLTIQRTQQEDSAVYLCASSLESFTGELFFGEGSRLTVL.

CDR3 sequence reads: CASRQGLAGVRNTGELFF. The CDR3 bases are TGTGCCAGCCGACAGGGACTAGCGGGAGTCCGAAACACCGGGGAGCTGTTTTTT. V and J are TRBV27 and TRBJ2-2; 14 bases agree with TRBD2. From germline, CDR1 is MNHEY and CDR2 SMNVEV (reference sequence). The CDR3 has 18 residues. With V trimmed by 8 bases and J by 2 bases, 10 bases remained unmatched.

The J gene is TRBJ1-5, the V gene TRBV18, with a tentative D call TRBD1 (5 bases). Trimming stripped 1 base from V and 1 base from J, with 11 bases between. Germline V lookup: CDR1 KGHSH, CDR2 LQKENI. CDR3 length equals 16 residues. CDR3 sequence (DNA): TGTGCCAGCTCACCACGCGAGGGGTTAAGCAATCAGCCCCAGCATTTT. It is translated as CASSPREGLSNQPQHF.

The genes are TRBV2 and TRBJ2-3, with D maybe TRBD1 (7 bases). V lost 3 bases to trimming and J lost 4 bases, with 14 bases between them. The germline CDR1 and CDR2 sequences are SNHLY and FYNNEI. CDR3 length: 15 amino acids. This chain's CDR3 is CASSEGRGRSDTQYF. The DNA of the CDR3 is TGTGCCAGCAGTGAGGGCAGGGGGAGGTCAGATACGCAGTATTTT.